This TCR beta chain was obtained from a study of blood T cell repertoires in COVID-19. Study background: Whether acute or convalescent, the COVID-19 samples came from the United States, Italy and Spain.

Original analysis: Amplified reference gene primers provided the basis for estimating nucleated cell counts. Generated by immunoSEQ multiplex PCR, the TCRdb table keeps only in-frame clones and is missing some. V and J calls plus clone size are reproduced from that table; the DNA served to infer D and trimming. Counted here are 300,000 to 500,000 clones, 85% to 90% occurring once; the ten biggest clones make up over 0.9%. The study recruited people aged roughly 18 to 95 years across roughly 25 US areas. Participant-given clinical history determined each cohort assignment. The sequence was collected from a woman aged 30 to 39 with acute COVID-19. The sequenced sample was PBMCs or T cells enriched from blood (not recorded which).

CDR3 bases: TGTGCCAGCAGACAGGGGACGGGGCAGCCCCAGCATTTT. Translating gives CASRQGTGQPQHF. This chain joins TRBV2 and TRBJ1-5; 7 bases align to TRBD1. The CDR3 covers 13 residues. V was pared by 6 bases and J by 7 bases, with 6 bases of the junction left unmatched. Germline V gene sequence: CDR1 SNHLY, CDR2 FYNNEI.